This T cell receptor beta chain was found in a study of cytomegalovirus exposure and HLA in healthy donors. Study-level results: Most TCR beta V segments were productive about 87% or about 30% of the time in an earlier analysis. Relative to the approximately 680-donor mean, N-insertions were reportedly fewer in an Asian-associated ancestry cluster in a later analysis.

With respect to this clone: The antigen is undetermined.

It was with 60 Vbeta and 13 Jbeta primers that the PCR ran. In the source study's methods: About 11 million of some 80 million unique TCR beta chains were shared, per a later count. The method was immunoSEQ multiplex PCR; TCRdb's version includes in-frame clones alone and lacks a portion of them. For V, J and clone size, that table is used; D and trimming come from the DNA. The sample has over 150,000 clones; around 80% are singletons. This CDR3 is 14 amino acids long. V shed 1 base and J shed 3 bases, with 10 bases lying between them. Germline V lookup: CDR1 MGHRA, CDR2 YSYEKL. Material: PBMCs. This TCR was recovered from a man in his late teens or twenties in good health and CMV-seronegative. The V gene is TRBV4-1, the J gene TRBJ2-7; weak D call: TRBD1 (7 bases). CDR3 coding DNA: TGCGCCAGCAGCCAAGGGGGGGACAGCTACGAGCAGTACTTC. This gives the protein CASSQGGDSYEQYF.